This TCR beta chain was captured in a study of beta chain features in type 1 diabetes. This clone has only a few counts. Antigen: not known. The study, taken as a whole, reports: Researchers could not determine here whether HLA type influences TCRB rearrangement. A potential PCR bias toward shorter templates would be equal in patient and control samples.

Reverse transcribing all isolated RNA meant expressed TCRB transcripts were sequenced. The method was immunoSEQ multiplex PCR; TCRdb's version includes in-frame clones alone and lacks a portion of them. The sample lists about 350,000 clones, about 18% occurring once. Germline CDR1 is KGHSH and CDR2 is LQKENI. V lost 6 bases, J lost 0 bases, and 14 bases lay in between. The CDR3 runs 16 residues. The sample consisted of naive CD4+ T cells from blood. The receptor was derived from a woman under 30 in good health. The chain couples TRBV18 to TRBJ1-4; D is possibly TRBD1 (6 bases). CDR3 amino acids: CASSPGTLTTNEKLFF. The CDR3 DNA sequence: TGTGCCAGCTCTCCCGGGACACTTACAACTAATGAAAAACTGTTTTTT. Full variable domain (outside the CDR3, taken from reference TRBV18 and TRBJ1-4): NAGVMQNPRHLVRRRGQEARLRCSPMKGHSHVYWYRQLPEEGLKFMVYLQKENIIDESGMPKERFSAEFPKEGPSILRIQQVVRGDSAAYFCASSPGTLTTNEKLFFGSGTQLSVL.